One sample yielded the 14 T cell receptor beta chains listed below, sequenced in a study of blood T cells in healthy people across ages. Through a sample-barcoded 5' primer and a J-beta primer mix, a second PCR was run for about 7 to 12 cycles. TCRdb ran MiXCR on the 5' RACE reads and lists one entry per CDR3 protein. The sample has hundreds of thousands of distinct CDR3 sequences, less than 80% seen once. Sequencing used blood. All receptors derive from a man aged 30-40 years in good health.

The chain combines TRBV7-2 with TRBJ2-7; TRBD1 aligns across 7 bases. The CDR3 contains 14 residues. CDR1 and CDR2 from the germline V gene are SGHTA and FQGNSA. The V segment lost 4 bases and the J segment 3 bases; nucleotides outside the gene matches: 6. The CDR3 bases are TGTGCCAGCAGCTCTGGACAGGAGATCTACGAGCAGTACTTC. Translation: CASSSGQEIYEQYF.

The V gene is TRBV28, the J gene TRBJ1-5; possibly TRBD1 for D (6 bases). Per the germline V gene, CDR1 is MDHEN and CDR2 is SYDVKM. V lost 6 bases to trimming and J lost 5 bases, with 17 bases between them. The CDR3 has 15 residues. The DNA for the CDR3 is TGTGCCAGCAGCGAGCACAGGGTTCAGGATCAGCCCCAGCATTTT. Translating gives CASSEHRVQDQPQHF.

The V call is TRBV5-1, the J call TRBJ2-3, with D tentatively TRBD1 or TRBD2 (5 bases each). The CDR3 loop spans 14 amino acids. Trimming shortened V by 4 bases and J by 3 bases, and 12 bases separated the two germline ends. Germline CDR1 reads SGHRS; CDR2 reads YFSETQ. CDR3 DNA sequence: TGCGCCAGCAGCAGCGGACAAGAGACAGATACGCAGTATTTT. Translated, it gives CASSSGQETDTQYF.

V is TRBV5-1 and J is TRBJ2-6; the match to TRBD1 covers 8 bases. Germline CDR1 SGHRS, CDR2 YFSETQ. The CDR3 has 15 residues. J lost 4 bases, V lost 7 bases, and 7 bases had no gene match. CDR3 sequence reads: CASGQGAGGANVLTF. Here the CDR3 DNA reads TGCGCCAGCGGACAGGGTGCAGGAGGGGCCAACGTCCTGACTTTC.

The V and J genes are TRBV4-2 and TRBJ1-2; D gene ambiguous. Germline V CDR1 and CDR2: LGHNA, YNFKEQ. Between the trimmed V and J ends, which lost 1 base and 5 bases, there was a span of 17 bases. CDR3 length: 16 residues. The CDR3 sequence: CASSQVSGSAGYGYTF. The DNA for the CDR3 is TGTGCCAGCAGCCAAGTTTCCGGCAGCGCTGGGTATGGCTACACCTTC.

The sample holds many counts of this clonotype. The V and J genes are TRBV3-1 and TRBJ2-5; D perhaps matches TRBD1 (5 bases). The V end lost 4 bases, the J end lost 2 bases, and 11 bases lay between the germline ends. The germline gives CDR1 LGHDT, CDR2 YNNKEL (reference sequence). CDR3 size: 14 residues. The CDR3 sequence is CASSLRQPQETQYF. In DNA, the CDR3 is TGTGCCAGCAGCCTACGACAGCCTCAAGAGACCCAGTACTTC.

This clonotype appeared a single time. The chain is built from TRBV4-3 and TRBJ1-6; 7 bases align to TRBD1. The CDR3 totals 16 residues. V gave up 1 base and J gave up 7 bases; unmatched junction bases: 7. Per germline, CDR1 LGHNA and CDR2 YSLEER. As DNA, the CDR3 is TGCGCCAGCAGCCAAGTAGGACAGGCGCCAAATTCACCCCTCCACTTT. Its translation: CASSQVGQAPNSPLHF.

The chain uses TRBV9 and TRBJ1-5; tentatively, D is TRBD1 (6 bases). Per the germline V gene, CDR1 is SGDLS and CDR2 is YYNGEE. There are 15 residues in the CDR3. With 4 bases removed from V and 0 bases from J, the gap between germline ends came to 11 bases. The CDR3 loop is CASSPEGGSNQPQHF. In DNA, the CDR3 is TGTGCCAGCAGCCCCGAAGGGGGTAGCAATCAGCCCCAGCATTTT.

This clonotype turned up a few times. The gene calls are TRBV9 and TRBJ1-2; weak D call: TRBD1 (6 bases). Germline CDR1 SGDLS, CDR2 YYNGEE. CDR3 size: 15 residues. V lost 0 bases to trimming and J lost 7 bases, with 16 bases between them. As DNA, the CDR3 is TGTGCCAGCAGCGTAGAAGTGAAAGGAGGGGGTGGCTACACCTTC. Its protein is CASSVEVKGGGGYTF.

The V call is TRBV7-9, the J call TRBJ2-4; 9 bases line up with TRBD2. This CDR3 has 17 amino acids. V trimming: 5 bases; J trimming: 4 bases; junction bases outside the gene matches: 12. The V gene's germline CDR1 is SEHNR and CDR2 FQNEAQ (reference sequence). CDR3 nucleotides: TGTGCCAGCAGCCCTAACCCAAGCGGGGGGCTTAAAAACATTCAGTACTTC. Its protein product is CASSPNPSGGLKNIQYF.

This sequence joins TRBV29-1 and TRBJ1-4; no definite D call. This CDR3 is 10 amino acids long. The ends were cut back, 4 bases at V and 7 bases at J, with 4 bases in the middle. The germline V gene encodes CDR1 SQVTM and CDR2 ANQGSEA. The CDR3 sequence: CSVAGEKLFF. CDR3 coding DNA: TGCAGCGTTGCGGGTGAAAAACTGTTTTTT.

V gene TRBV11-3 combines with J gene TRBJ2-4; D gene ambiguous. The CDR3 is 12 amino acids. The V and J ends lost 9 bases and 0 bases respectively, with 6 bases between them. Germline V lookup: CDR1 SGHNT, CDR2 YENEEA. DNA for the CDR3: TGTGCCAGTGTACTAGCCAAAAACATTCAGTACTTC. Amino acids: CASVLAKNIQYF.

The V and J genes are TRBV27 and TRBJ1-5, with unresolved D. The CDR3 has 14 amino acids. Germline assignment: CDR1 MNHEY and CDR2 SMNVEV (reference sequence). The V and J ends lost 4 bases and 4 bases respectively, with 11 bases between them. The chain's CDR3 is CASSSQLANQPQHF. The CDR3 DNA sequence: TGTGCCAGCAGTTCACAGTTAGCGAATCAGCCCCAGCATTTT.

The rearrangement links TRBV7-8 to TRBJ2-1; D unresolved. Trimming shortened V by 0 bases and J by 7 bases, and 7 bases separated the two germline ends. The CDR3 spans 13 residues. Germline V gene data show CDR1 as SGHVS and CDR2 as FQNEAQ. CDR3 nucleotide sequence: TGTGCCAGCAGCTTAGCGAGAAGTAATGAGCAGTTCTTC. Encoded protein: CASSLARSNEQFF.